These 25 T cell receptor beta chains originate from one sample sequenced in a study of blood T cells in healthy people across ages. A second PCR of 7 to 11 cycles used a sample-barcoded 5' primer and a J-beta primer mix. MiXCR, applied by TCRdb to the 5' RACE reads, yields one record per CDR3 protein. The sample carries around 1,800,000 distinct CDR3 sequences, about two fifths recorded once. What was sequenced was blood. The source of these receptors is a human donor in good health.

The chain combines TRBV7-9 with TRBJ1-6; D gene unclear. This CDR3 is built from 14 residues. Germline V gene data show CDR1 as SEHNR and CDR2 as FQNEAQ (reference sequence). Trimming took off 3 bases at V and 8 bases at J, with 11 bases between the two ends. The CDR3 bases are TGTGCCAGCAGCTTCGTTCTTCCGCATTCACCCCTCCACTTT. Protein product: CASSFVLPHSPLHF.

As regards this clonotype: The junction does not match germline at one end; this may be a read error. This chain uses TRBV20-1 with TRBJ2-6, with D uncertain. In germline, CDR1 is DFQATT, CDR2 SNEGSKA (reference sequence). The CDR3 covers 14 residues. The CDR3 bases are TGCAGTGCTAGACTCGCCTCTCGGGCCAACGTCCTGACTTTC. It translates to CSARLASRANVLTF.

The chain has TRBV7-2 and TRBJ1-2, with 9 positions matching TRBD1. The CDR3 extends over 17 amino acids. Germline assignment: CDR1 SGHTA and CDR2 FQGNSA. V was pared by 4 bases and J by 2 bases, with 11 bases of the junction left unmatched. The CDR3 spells CASSSEGTGRLNYGYTF. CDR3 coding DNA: TGTGCCAGCAGCTCGGAGGGGACAGGGAGATTAAACTATGGCTACACCTTC.

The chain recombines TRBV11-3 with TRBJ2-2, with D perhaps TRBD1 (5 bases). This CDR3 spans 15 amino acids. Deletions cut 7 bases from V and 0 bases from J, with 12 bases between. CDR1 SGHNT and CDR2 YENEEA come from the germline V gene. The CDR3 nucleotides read TGTGCCAGCACCCCAGGCAGGGCGAACACCGGGGAGCTGTTTTTT. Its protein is CASTPGRANTGELFF.

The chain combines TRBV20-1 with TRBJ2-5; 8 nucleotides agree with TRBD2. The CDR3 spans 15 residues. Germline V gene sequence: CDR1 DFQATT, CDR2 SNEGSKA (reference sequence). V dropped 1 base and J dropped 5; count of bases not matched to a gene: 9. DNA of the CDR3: TGCAGTGCTAGAGCGCGGGGGGCGGTACAGGAGACCCAGTACTTC. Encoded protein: CSARARGAVQETQYF.

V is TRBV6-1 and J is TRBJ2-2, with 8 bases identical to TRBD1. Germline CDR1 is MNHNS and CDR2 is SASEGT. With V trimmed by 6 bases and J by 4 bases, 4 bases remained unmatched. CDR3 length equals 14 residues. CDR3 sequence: CASRQDRVTGELFF. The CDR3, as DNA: TGTGCCAGCAGACAGGACAGGGTCACCGGGGAGCTGTTTTTT.

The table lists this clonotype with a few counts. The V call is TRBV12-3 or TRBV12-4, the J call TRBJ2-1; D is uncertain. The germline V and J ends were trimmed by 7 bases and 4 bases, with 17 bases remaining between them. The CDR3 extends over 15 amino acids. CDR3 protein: CASTPLVGKYNEQFF. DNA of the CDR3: TGTGCCAGCACCCCCTTGGTTGGGAAGTACAATGAGCAGTTCTTC.

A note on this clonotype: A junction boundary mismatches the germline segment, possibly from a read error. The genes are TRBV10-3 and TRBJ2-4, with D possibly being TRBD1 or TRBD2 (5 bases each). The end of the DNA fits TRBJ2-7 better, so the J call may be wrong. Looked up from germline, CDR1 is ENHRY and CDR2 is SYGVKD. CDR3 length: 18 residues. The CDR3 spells CVISEPPGRRTWGYEQYF. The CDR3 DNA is TGTGTCATCAGTGAGCCTCCGGGACGCAGGACTTGGGGCTACGAGCAGTACTTC.

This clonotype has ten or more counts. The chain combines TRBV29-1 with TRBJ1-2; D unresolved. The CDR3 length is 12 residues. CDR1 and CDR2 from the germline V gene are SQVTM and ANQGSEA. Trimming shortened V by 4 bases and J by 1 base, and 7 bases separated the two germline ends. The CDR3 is CSVGGGNYGYTF. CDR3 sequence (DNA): TGCAGCGTTGGAGGCGGTAACTATGGCTACACCTTC.

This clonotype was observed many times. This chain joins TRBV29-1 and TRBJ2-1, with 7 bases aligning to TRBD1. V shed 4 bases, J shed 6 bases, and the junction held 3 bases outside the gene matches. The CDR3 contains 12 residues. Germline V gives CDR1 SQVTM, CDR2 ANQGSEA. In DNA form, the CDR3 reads TGCAGCGTTGCCGGGACAGCCAATGAGCAGTTCTTC. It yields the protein CSVAGTANEQFF.

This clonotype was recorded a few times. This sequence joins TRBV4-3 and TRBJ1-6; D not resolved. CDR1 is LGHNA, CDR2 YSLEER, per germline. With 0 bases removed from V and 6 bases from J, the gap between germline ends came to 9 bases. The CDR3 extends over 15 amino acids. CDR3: CASSQEVDVNSPLHF. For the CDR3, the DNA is TGCGCCAGCAGCCAAGAGGTGGACGTTAATTCACCCCTCCACTTT.

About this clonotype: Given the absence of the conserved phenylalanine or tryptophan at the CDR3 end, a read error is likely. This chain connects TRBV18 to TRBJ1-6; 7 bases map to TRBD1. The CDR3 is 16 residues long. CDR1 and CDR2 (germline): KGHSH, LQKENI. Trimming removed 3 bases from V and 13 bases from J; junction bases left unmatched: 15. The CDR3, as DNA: TGTGCCAGCTCACCCCAGGACAGGCAGGAGGGTTTGCCCCTCCACTGT. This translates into CASSPQDRQEGLPLHC.

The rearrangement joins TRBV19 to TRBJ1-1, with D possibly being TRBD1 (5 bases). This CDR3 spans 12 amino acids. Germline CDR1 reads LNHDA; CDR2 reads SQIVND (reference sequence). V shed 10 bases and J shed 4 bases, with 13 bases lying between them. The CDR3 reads CATSLGVTEAFF. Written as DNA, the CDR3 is TGTGCCACTTCTCTAGGGGTCACTGAAGCTTTCTTT.

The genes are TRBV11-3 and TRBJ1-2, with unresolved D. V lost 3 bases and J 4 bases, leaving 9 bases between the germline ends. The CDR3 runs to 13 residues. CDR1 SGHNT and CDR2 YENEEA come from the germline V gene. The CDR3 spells CASSFEKFYGYTF. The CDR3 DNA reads TGTGCCAGCAGCTTCGAGAAGTTCTATGGCTACACCTTC.

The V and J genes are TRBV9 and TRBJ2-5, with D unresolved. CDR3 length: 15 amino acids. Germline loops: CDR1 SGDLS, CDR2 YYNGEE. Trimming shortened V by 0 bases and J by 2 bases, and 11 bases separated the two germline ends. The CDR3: CASSVGSAEQETQYF. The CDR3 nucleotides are TGTGCCAGCAGCGTAGGGTCCGCGGAGCAAGAGACCCAGTACTTC.

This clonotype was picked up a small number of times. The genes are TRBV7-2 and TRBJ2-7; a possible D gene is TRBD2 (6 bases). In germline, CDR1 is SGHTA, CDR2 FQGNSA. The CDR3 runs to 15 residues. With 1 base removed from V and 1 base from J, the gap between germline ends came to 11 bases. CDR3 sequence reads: CASSLDWGTSYEQYF. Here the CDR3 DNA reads TGTGCCAGCAGCTTAGATTGGGGGACTTCCTACGAGCAGTACTTC.

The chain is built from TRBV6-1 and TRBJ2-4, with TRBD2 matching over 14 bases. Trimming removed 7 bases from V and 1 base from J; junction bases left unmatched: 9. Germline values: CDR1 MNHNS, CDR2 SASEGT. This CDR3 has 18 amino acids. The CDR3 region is CASKGLAGASLAKNIQYF. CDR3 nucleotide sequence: TGTGCCAGCAAGGGACTAGCGGGAGCTTCGTTGGCCAAAAACATTCAGTACTTC.

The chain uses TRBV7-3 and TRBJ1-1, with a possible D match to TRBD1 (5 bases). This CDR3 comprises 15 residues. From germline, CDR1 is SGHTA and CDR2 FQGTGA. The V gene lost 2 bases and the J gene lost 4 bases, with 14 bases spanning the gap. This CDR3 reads CASSLWQGRTTEAFF. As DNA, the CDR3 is TGTGCCAGCAGCTTATGGCAGGGTCGGACCACTGAAGCTTTCTTT. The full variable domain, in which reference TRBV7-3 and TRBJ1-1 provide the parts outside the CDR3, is GAGVSQTPSNKVTEKGKYVELRCDPISGHTALYWYRQSLGQGPEFLIYFQGTGAADDSGLPNDRFFAVRPEGSVSTLKIQRTERGDSAVYLCASSLWQGRTTEAFFGQGTRLTVV.

The CDR3 DNA sequence: TGTGCCAGCAGTTTCACATGGGGCTACACCTTC. The encoded protein is CASSFTWGYTF. The V and J genes are TRBV12-3 or TRBV12-4 and TRBJ1-2; D remains ambiguous. This CDR3 contains 11 residues. V lost 3 bases and J 8 bases, leaving 7 bases between the germline ends.

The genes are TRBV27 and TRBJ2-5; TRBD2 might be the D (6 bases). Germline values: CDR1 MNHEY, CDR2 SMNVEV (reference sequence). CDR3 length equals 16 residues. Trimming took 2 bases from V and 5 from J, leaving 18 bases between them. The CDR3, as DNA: TGTGCCAGCAGTTTAGCGGGGCCAGCGCCCGGGGAGACCCAGTACTTC. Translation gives CASSLAGPAPGETQYF.

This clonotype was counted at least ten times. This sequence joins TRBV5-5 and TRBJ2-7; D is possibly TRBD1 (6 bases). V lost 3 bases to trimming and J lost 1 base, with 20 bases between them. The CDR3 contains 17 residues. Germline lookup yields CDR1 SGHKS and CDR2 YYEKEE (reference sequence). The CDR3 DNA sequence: TGTGCCAGCAGCTCTGACAGGAAAAAGCCCTTTTCCTACGAGCAGTACTTC. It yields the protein CASSSDRKKPFSYEQYF.

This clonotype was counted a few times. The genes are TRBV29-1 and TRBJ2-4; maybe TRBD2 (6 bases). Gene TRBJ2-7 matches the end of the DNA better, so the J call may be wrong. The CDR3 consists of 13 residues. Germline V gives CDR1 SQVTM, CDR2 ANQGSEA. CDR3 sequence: CSGQGRDSYEQYF. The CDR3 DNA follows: TGCAGCGGCCAGGGCCGGGACTCTTACGAGCAGTACTTC.

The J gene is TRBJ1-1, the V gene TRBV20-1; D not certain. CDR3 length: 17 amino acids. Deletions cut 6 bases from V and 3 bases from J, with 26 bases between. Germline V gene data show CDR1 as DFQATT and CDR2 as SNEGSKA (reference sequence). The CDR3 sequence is CSADSLGWHLRDTEAFF. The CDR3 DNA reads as TGCAGTGCGGACTCCCTCGGTTGGCACCTGAGGGACACTGAAGCTTTCTTT.

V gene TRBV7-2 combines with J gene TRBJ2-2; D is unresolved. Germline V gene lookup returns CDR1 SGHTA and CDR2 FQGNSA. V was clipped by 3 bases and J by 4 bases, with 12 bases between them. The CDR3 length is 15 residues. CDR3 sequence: CASSFKPLGTGELFF. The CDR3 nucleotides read TGTGCCAGCAGCTTTAAGCCCTTGGGCACCGGGGAGCTGTTTTTT.

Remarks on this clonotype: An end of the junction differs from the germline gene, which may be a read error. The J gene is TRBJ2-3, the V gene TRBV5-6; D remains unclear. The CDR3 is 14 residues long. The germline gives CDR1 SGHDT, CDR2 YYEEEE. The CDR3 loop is CASSLVVFADMQYF. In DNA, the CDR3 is TGTGCCAGCAGCTTGGTGGTCTTCGCAGATATGCAGTATTTT. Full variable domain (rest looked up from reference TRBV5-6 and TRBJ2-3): DAGVTQSPTHLIKTRGQQVTLRCSPKSGHDTVSWYQQALGQGPQFIFQYYEEEERQRGNFPDRFSGHQFPNYSSELNVNALLLGDSALYLCASSLVVFADMQYFGPGTRLTVL.